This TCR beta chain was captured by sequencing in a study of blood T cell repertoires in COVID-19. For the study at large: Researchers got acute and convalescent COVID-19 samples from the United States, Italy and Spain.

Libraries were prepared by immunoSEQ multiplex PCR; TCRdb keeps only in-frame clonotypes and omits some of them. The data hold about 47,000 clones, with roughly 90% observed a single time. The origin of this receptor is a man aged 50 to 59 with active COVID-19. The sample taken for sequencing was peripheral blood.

The CDR3 region is CASRTGLGRAGNTEAFF. The CDR3 DNA reads as TGTGCCAGCAGAACAGGGCTGGGGAGGGCGGGGAACACTGAAGCTTTCTTT. The chain combines TRBV27 with TRBJ1-1; D possibly corresponds to TRBD1 (6 bases). Trimming cost V 6 bases and J 1 base, with 21 bases left between them. Germline V CDR1 and CDR2: MNHEY, SMNVEV (reference sequence). CDR3 length: 17 amino acids.